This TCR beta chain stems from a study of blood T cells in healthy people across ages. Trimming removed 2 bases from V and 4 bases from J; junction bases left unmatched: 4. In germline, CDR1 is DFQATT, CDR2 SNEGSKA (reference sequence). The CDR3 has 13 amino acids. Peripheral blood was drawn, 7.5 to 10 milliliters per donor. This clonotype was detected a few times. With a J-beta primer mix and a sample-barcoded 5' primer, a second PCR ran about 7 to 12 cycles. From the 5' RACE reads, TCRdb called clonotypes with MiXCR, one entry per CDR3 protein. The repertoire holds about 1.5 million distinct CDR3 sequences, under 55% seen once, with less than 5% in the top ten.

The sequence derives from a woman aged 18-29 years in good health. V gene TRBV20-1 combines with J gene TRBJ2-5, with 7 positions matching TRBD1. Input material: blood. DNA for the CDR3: TGCAGTGCTAGAAAAGGGGGCCTAGAGACCCAGTACTTC. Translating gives CSARKGGLETQYF.